This T cell receptor (beta chain) was sequenced during a study of resident and recirculating memory T cells in vitiligo. On the study more broadly: Shave-biopsy epidermis from lesional and nonlesional skin was sequenced alongside PBMCs. Study-wide findings and caveats: No single dominant TCR clone appeared; lesion clonality varied.

Note on this clone: What it binds is not known.

The assay was immunoSEQ multiplex PCR, and TCRdb's table has in-frame clones only and misses some. The sample has about 42,000 clones, around 90% seen once. Patients had to be free of confetti depigmentation, indicating active vitiligo. Patients had received no treatment within the previous three months. The V gene end was trimmed by 5 bases and the J gene end by 2 bases; junction bases not matched to a gene: 7. CDR1 SGHVS and CDR2 FQNEAQ come from the germline V gene. The CDR3 covers 15 residues. The chain employs TRBV7-8 and TRBJ2-3; 7 bases are a match to TRBD2. The sequencing input was blood. The TCR originated in a male donor with vitiligo. CDR3 amino acids: CASSLTSRVTDTQYF. For the CDR3, the DNA is TGTGCCAGCAGCCTGACTAGCAGGGTCACAGATACGCAGTATTTT. Filled out from reference TRBV7-8 and TRBJ2-3, the complete variable domain reads GAGVSQSPRYKVAKRGQDVALRCDPISGHVSLFWYQQALGQGPEFLTYFQNEAQLDKSGLPSDRFFAERPEGSVSTLKIQRTQQEDSAVYLCASSLTSRVTDTQYFGPGTRLTVL.